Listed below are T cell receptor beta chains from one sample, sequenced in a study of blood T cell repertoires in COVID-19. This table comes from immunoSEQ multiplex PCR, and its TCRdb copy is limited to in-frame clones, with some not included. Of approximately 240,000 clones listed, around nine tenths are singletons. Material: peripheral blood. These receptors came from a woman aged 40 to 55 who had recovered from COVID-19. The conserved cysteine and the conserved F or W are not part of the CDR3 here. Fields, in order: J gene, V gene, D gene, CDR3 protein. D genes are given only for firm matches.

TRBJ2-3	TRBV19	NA	ASSTQGEVDTQY
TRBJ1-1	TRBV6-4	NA	ASTGLNTEAF
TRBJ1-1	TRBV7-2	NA	ASRSDRYTEAF
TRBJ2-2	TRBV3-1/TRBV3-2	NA	ASSQRTRGNTGELF
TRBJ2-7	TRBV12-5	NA	ASGLSRNSYEQY
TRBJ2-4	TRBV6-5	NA	ASSYGLGSYIQY
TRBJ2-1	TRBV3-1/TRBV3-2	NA	ASSPGLKIFAEQF
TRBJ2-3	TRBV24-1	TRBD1	ATSDLPGQGGTDTQY
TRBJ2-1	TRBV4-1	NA	ASSQDAQRPRVQQF
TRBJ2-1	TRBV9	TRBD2	ASSGTSGRFNEQF
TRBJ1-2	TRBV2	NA	AGQISIYGYT
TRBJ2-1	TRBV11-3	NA	ASSPAGEGEQF
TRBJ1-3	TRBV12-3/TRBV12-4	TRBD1	ASSQDRGNTIY
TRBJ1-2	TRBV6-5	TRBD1	AIRGGPNYGYT
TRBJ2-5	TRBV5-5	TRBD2	ASSLAMAGGQETQY
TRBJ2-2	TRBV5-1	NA	ASSFGANTGELF